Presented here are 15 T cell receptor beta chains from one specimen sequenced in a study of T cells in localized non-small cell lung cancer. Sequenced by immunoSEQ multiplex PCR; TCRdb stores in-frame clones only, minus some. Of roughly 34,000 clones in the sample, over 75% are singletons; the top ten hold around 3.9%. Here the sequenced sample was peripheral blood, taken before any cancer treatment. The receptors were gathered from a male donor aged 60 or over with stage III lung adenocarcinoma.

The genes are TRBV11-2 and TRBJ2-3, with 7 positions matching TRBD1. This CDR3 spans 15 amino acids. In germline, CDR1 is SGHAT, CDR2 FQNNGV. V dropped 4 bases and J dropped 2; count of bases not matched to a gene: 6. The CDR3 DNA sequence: TGTGCCAGCAGCTGGCGACAGGGAAACACAGATACGCAGTATTTT. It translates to CASSWRQGNTDTQYF. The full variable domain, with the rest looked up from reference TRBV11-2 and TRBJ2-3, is EAGVAQSPRYKIIEKRQSVAFWCNPISGHATLYWYQQILGQGPKLLIQFQNNGVVDDSQLPKDRFSAERLKGVDSTLKIQPAKLEDSAVYLCASSWRQGNTDTQYFGPGTRLTVL.

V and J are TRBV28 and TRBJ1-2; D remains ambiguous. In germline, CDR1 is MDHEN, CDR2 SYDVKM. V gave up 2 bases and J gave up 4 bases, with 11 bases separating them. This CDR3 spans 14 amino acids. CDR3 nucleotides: TGTGCCAGCAGTTTAGGGGAGGTGGCCTATGGCTACACCTTC. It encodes CASSLGEVAYGYTF.

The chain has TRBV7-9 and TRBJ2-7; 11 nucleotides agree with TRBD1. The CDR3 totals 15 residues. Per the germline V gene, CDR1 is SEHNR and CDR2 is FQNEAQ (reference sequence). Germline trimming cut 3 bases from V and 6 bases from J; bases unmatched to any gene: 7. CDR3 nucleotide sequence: TGTGCCAGCAGCTTTCCCGGGACAGGGGGTTCCGAGCAGTACTTC. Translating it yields CASSFPGTGGSEQYF.

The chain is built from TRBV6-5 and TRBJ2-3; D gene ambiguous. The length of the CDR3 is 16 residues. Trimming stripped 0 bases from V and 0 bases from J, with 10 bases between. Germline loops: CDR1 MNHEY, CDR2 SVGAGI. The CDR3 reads CASSYSPKTSTDTQYF. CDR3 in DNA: TGTGCCAGCAGTTACTCTCCGAAGACTAGCACAGATACGCAGTATTTT.

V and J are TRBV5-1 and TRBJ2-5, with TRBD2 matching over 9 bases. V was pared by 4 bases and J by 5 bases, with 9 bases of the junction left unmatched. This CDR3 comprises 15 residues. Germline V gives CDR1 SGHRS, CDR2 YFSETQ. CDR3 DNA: TGCGCCAGCAGCCCCGGGACTAGCCCACTGGAGACCCAGTACTTC. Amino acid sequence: CASSPGTSPLETQYF. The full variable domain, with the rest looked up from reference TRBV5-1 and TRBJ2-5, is KAGVTQTPRYLIKTRGQQVTLSCSPISGHRSVSWYQQTPGQGLQFLFEYFSETQRNKGNFPGRFSGRQFSNSRSEMNVSTLELGDSALYLCASSPGTSPLETQYFGPGTRLLVL.

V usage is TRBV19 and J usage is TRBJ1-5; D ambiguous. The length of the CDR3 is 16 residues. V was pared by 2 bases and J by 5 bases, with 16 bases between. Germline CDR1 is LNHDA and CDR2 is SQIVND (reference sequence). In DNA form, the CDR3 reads TGTGCCAGTAGTATAATGGGAGCGGCAAGGGATCAGCCCCAGCATTTT. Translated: CASSIMGAARDQPQHF. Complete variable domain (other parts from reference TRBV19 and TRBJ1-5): DGGITQSPKYLFRKEGQNVTLSCEQNLNHDAMYWYRQDPGQGLRLIYYSQIVNDFQKGDIAEGYSVSREKKESFPLTVTSAQKNPTAFYLCASSIMGAARDQPQHFGDGTRLSIL.

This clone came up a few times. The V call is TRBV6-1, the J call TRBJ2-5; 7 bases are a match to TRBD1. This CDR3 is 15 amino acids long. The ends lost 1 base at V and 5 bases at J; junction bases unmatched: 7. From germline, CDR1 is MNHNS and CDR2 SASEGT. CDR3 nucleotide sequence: TGTGCCAGCAGTGAAGGCGACAGGGATTTCGAGACCCAGTACTTC. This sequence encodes CASSEGDRDFETQYF.

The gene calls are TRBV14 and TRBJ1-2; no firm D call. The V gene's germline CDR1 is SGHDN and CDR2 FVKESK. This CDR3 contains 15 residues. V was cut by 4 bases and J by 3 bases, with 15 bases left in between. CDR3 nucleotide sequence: TGTGCCAGCAGCCCCCGGGGAGGGTTTGACTATGGCTACACCTTC. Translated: CASSPRGGFDYGYTF.

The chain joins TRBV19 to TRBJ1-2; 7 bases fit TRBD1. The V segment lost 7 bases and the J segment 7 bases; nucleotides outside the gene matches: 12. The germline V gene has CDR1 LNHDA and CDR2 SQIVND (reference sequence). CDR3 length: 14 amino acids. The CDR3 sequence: CASTNRDSPSGYTF. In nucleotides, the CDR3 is TGTGCCAGTACGAACCGGGACAGCCCCAGTGGCTACACCTTC.

Here the CDR3 DNA reads TGTGCCAGCAGCTTATTAGGACAGGAACTAGCCAAAAACATTCAGTACTTC. This encodes CASSLLGQELAKNIQYF. The chain couples TRBV7-9 to TRBJ2-4; 7 bases match TRBD1. This CDR3 comprises 17 residues. Germline assignment: CDR1 SEHNR and CDR2 FQNEAQ (reference sequence). The J segment lost 0 bases and the V segment lost 2 bases, leaving 7 bases of the junction unmatched.

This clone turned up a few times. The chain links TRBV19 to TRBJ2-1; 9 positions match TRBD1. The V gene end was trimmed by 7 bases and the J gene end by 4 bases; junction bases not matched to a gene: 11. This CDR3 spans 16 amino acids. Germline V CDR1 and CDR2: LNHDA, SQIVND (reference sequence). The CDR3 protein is CASIAPGTGKYNEQFF. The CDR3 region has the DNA TGTGCCAGTATAGCGCCCGGGACAGGGAAATACAATGAGCAGTTCTTC.

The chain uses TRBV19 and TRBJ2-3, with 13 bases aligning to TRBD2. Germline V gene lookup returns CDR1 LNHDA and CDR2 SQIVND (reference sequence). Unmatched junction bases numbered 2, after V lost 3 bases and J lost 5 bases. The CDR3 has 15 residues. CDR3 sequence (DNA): TGTGCCAGTAGTATTACTAGCGGGAGGGTAGATACGCAGTATTTT. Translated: CASSITSGRVDTQYF. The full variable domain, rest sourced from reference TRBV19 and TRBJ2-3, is DGGITQSPKYLFRKEGQNVTLSCEQNLNHDAMYWYRQDPGQGLRLIYYSQIVNDFQKGDIAEGYSVSREKKESFPLTVTSAQKNPTAFYLCASSITSGRVDTQYFGPGTRLTVL.

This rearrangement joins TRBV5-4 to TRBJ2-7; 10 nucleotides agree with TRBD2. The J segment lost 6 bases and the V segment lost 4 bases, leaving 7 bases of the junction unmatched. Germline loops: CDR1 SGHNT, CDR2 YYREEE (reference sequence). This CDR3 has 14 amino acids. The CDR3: CASSVPAGGSEQYF. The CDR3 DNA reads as TGTGCCAGCAGCGTCCCAGCGGGAGGGAGCGAGCAGTACTTC.

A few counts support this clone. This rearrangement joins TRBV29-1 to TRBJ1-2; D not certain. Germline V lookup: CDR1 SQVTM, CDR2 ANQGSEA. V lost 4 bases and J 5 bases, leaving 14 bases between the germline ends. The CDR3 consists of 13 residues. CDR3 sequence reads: CSVGTLAAYGYTF. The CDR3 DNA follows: TGCAGCGTTGGGACTCTCGCCGCTTATGGCTACACCTTC.

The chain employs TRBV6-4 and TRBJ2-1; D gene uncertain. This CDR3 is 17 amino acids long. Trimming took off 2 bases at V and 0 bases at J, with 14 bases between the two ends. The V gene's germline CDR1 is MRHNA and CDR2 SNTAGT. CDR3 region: CASSDGGLGNSYNEQFF. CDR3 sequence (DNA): TGTGCCAGCAGTGACGGTGGCCTAGGGAACTCCTACAATGAGCAGTTCTTC.